This T cell receptor beta chain was obtained from a study of cytomegalovirus exposure and HLA in healthy donors. Unmatched junction bases numbered 7, after V lost 1 base and J lost 6 bases. This CDR3 has 15 amino acids. Per the germline V gene, CDR1 is SGHRS and CDR2 is YFSETQ. Primers: 60 Vbeta forward and 13 Jbeta reverse. Data came from immunoSEQ multiplex PCR; TCRdb stores just in-frame clones and leaves some out. Seen here are some 65,000 clones, approximately 80% observed once, and the top ten hold 3%. The sample taken for sequencing was PBMCs. The clonotype originates from a girl aged 5 to 17 in good health and CMV-seropositive. The genes are TRBV5-1 and TRBJ1-1, with 9 bases identical to TRBD1. CDR3 loop: CASSLSPGQGSEAFF. Written as DNA, the CDR3 is TGCGCCAGCAGCTTGTCACCGGGACAGGGTTCTGAAGCTTTCTTT. The full variable domain, in which reference TRBV5-1 and TRBJ1-1 provide the parts outside the CDR3, is KAGVTQTPRYLIKTRGQQVTLSCSPISGHRSVSWYQQTPGQGLQFLFEYFSETQRNKGNFPGRFSGRQFSNSRSEMNVSTLELGDSALYLCASSLSPGQGSEAFFGQGTRLTVV.